This TCR beta chain was profiled in a study of T cell responses to AZD1222 COVID-19 vaccine. Study-wide points: A mostly white British donor set with more females was recruited, and clonal diversity was possibly underestimated.

V was shortened by 6 bases and J by 0 bases, with 20 bases between the two germline ends. The CDR3 consists of 17 residues. Germline CDR1 is MDHEN and CDR2 is SYDVKM. The data were produced by immunoSEQ multiplex PCR, yet TCRdb's version contains in-frame clones alone and is incomplete. In the table there are nearly 95,000 clones, 90% of which are singletons. In regard to this clone: Its antigen is unknown.

This TCR derives from an adult in good health. The source was peripheral blood, collected on day 0 of AZD1222 vaccination. V and J are TRBV28 and TRBJ1-1; D perhaps matches TRBD1 (6 bases). In DNA form, the CDR3 reads TGTGCCAGCAGCAACAGGGAGATTGGGTCCATGAACACTGAAGCTTTCTTT. Protein sequence: CASSNREIGSMNTEAFF.